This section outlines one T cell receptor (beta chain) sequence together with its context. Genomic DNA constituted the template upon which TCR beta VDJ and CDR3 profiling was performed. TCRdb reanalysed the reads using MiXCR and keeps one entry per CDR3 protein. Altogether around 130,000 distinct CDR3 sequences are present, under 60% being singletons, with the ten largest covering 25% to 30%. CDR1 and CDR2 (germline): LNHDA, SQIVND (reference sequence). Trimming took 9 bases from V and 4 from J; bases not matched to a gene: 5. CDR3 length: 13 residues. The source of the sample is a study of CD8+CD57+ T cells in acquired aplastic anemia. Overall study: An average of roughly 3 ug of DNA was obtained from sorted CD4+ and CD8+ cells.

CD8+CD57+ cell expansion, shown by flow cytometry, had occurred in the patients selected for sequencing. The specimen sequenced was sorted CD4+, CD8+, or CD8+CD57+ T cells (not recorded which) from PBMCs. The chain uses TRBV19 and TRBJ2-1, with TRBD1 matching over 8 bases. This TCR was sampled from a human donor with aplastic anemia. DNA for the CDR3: TGTGCCAGCACGGACAGGGCTTACAATGAGCAGTTCTTC. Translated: CASTDRAYNEQFF.